This T cell receptor beta chain appears in the sequencing data of a study of shared clonotypes between healthy human individuals. Regarding the study as a whole: The study found about 4.6% of naive CD4 clonotypes shared across a few donors.

V lost 4 bases and J lost 8; bases outside the gene matches: 6. The CDR3 runs to 14 residues. Germline V CDR1 and CDR2: SGHNT, YYREEE (reference sequence). As regards this clone: As yet, its antigen is unknown.

This table comes from immunoSEQ multiplex PCR, and its TCRdb copy is limited to in-frame clones, with some not included. The table includes approximately 940,000 clones, roughly 72% detected once. The sequence was obtained from a man aged 18 to 30 in good health. The sequenced sample consisted of memory CD4+ T cells sorted from blood. Subset: CD45RA-negative fraction. This chain uses TRBV5-4 with TRBJ2-3, with TRBD1 matching over 11 bases. This chain's CDR3 is CASSVDRGQVTQYF. The CDR3 DNA reads as TGTGCCAGCAGCGTGGACAGGGGGCAGGTTACGCAGTATTTT.